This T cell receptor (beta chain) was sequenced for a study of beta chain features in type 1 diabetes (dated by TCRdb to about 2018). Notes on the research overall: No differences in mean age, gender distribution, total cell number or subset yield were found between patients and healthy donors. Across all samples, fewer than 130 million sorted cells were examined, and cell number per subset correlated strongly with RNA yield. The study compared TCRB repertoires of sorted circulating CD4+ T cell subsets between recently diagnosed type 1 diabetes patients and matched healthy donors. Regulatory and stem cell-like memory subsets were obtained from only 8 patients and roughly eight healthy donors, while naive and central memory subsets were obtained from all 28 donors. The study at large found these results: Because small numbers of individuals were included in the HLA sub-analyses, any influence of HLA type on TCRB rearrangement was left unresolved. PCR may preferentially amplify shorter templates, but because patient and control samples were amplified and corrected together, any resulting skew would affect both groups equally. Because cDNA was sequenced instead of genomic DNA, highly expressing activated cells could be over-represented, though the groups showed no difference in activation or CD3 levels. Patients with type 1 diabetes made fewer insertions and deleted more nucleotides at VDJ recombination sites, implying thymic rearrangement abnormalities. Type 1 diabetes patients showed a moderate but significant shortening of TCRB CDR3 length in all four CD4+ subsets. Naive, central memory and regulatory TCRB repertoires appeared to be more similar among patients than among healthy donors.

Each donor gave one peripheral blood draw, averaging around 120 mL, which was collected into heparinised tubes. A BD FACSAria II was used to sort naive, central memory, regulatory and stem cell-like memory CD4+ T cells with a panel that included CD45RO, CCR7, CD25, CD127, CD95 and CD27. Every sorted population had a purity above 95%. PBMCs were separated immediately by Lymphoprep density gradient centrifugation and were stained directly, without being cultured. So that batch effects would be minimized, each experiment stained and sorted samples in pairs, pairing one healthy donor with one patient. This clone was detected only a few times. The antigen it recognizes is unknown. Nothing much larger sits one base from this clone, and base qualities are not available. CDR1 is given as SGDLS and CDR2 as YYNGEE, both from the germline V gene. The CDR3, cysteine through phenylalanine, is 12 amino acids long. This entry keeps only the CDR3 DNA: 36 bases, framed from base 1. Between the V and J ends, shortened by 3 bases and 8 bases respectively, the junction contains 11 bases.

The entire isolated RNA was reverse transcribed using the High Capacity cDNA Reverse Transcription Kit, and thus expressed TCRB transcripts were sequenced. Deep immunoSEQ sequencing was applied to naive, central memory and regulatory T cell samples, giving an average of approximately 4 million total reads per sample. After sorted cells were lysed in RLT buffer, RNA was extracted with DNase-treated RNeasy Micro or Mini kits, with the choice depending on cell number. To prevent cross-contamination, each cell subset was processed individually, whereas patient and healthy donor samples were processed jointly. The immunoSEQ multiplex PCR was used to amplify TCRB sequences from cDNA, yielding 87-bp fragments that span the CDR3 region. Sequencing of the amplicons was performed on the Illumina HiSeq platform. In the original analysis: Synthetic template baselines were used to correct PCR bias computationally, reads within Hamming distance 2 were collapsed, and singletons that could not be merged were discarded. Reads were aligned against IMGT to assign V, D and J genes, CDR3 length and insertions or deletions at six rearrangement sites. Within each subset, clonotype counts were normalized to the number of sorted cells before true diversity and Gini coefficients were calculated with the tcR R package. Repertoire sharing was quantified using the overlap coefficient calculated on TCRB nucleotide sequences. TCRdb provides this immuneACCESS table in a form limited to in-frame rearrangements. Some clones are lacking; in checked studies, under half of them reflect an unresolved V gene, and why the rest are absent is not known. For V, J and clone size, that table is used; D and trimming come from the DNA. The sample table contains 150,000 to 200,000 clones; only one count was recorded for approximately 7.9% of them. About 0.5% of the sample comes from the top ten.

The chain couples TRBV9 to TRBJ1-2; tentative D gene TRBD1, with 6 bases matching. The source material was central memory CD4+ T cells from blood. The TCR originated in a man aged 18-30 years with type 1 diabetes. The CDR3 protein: CASSAFTGGYTF. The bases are TGTGCCAGCAGCGCGTTCACAGGGGGCTACACCTTC.